These 4 T cell receptor beta chains were all obtained from the same sample, sequenced in a study of blood T cell repertoires in COVID-19. Using immunoSEQ multiplex PCR, the repertoire was profiled, and TCRdb retains in-frame clones only, with some absent. The sample carries 50,000 to 80,000 clones, 88% recorded once. The sample taken for sequencing was PBMCs or T cells enriched from blood (not recorded which). The receptors were sampled from a woman aged 40 to 49 who had recovered from COVID-19.

The J gene is TRBJ2-7, the V gene TRBV2; tentatively, D is TRBD1 (5 bases). Germline values: CDR1 SNHLY, CDR2 FYNNEI. The CDR3 extends over 14 amino acids. Trimming removed 6 bases at V and 5 bases at J, with 17 bases between. CDR3 in amino acids: CASRERAGKHEQYF. The CDR3 DNA sequence: TGTGCCAGCAGGGAAAGGGCAGGGAAACACGAGCAGTACTTC.

CDR3 sequence reads: CAISEGTGNEKLFF. The CDR3 coding sequence is TGTGCCATCAGTGAGGGGACAGGGAATGAAAAACTGTTTTTT. The chain combines TRBV10-3 with TRBJ1-4, with TRBD1 matching over 9 bases. The CDR3 has 14 residues. Trimming at V came to 2 bases and at J to 5 bases, leaving 0 bases not matched to a gene. Germline V gene data show CDR1 as ENHRY and CDR2 as SYGVKD.

The V and J genes are TRBV6-5 and TRBJ2-1; 9 bases map to TRBD2. Trimming cost V 2 bases and J 9 bases; bases outside gene matches: 8. CDR3 size: 15 residues. In germline, CDR1 is MNHEY, CDR2 SVGAGI. In DNA form, the CDR3 reads TGTGCCAGCAGTTACAAGCGGGGGGCCGAAGGTGAGCAGTTCTTC. Translating it yields CASSYKRGAEGEQFF.

The CDR3, as DNA: TGTGCCATCAGTGTCTCAGGGATCTCTGGAAACACCATATATTTT. Translating gives CAISVSGISGNTIYF. This sequence joins TRBV10-3 and TRBJ1-3, with TRBD1 as a possible D gene (5 bases). In germline, CDR1 is ENHRY, CDR2 SYGVKD. The CDR3 has 15 amino acids. Deletions cut 4 bases from V and 0 bases from J, with 10 bases between.